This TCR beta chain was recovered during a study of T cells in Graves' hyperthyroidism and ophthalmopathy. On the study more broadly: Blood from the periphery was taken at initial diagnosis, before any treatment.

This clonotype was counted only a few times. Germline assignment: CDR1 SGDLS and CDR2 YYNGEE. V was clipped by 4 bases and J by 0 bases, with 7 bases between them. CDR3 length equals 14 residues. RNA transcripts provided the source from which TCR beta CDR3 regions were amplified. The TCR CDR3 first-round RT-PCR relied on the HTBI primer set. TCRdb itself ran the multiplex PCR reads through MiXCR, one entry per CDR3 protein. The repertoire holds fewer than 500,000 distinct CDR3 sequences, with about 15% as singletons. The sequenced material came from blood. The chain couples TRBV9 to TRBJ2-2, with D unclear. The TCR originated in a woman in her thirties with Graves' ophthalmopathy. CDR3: CASSKHPNTGELFF. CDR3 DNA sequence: TGTGCCAGCAGCAAACACCCGAACACCGGGGAGCTGTTTTTT. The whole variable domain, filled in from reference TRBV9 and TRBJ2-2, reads DSGVTQTPKHLITATGQRVTLRCSPRSGDLSVYWYQQSLDQGLQFLIQYYNGEERAKGNILERFSAQQFPDLHSELNLSSLELGDSALYFCASSKHPNTGELFFGEGSRLTVL.